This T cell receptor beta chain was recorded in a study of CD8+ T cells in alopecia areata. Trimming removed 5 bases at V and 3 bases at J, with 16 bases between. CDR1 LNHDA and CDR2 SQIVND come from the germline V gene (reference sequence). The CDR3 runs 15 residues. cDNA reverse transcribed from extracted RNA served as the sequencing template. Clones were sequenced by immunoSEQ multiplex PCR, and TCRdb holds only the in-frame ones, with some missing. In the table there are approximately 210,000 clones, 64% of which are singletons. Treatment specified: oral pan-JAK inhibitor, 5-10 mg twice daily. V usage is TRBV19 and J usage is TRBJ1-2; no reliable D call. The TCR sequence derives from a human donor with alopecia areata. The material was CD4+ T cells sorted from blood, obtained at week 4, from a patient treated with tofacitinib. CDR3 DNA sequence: TGTGCCAGTAGTCCCCCCTTTAGGGTAGACTATGGCTACACCTTC. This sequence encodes CASSPPFRVDYGYTF.